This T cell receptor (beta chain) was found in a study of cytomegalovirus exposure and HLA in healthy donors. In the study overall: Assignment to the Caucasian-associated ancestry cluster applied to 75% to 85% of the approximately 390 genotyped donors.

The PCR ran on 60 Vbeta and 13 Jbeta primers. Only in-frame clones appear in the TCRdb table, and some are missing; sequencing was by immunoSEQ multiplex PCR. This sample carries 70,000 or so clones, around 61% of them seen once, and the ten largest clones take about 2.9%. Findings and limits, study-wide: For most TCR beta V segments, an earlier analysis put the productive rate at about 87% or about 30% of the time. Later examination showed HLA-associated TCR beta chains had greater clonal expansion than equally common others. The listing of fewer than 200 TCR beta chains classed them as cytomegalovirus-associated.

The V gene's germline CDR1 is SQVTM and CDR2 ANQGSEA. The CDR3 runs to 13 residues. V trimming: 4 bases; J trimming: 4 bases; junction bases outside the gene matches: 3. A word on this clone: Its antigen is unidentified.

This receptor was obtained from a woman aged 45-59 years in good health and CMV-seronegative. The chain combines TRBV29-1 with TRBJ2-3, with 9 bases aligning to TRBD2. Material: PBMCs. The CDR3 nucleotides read TGCAGCGTTGTTGAGCGGGGGGCAGATACGCAGTATTTT. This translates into CSVVERGADTQYF.